A single sample is the source of the 11 T cell receptor beta chains below, sequenced in a study of T-cell reconstitution after alpha-beta-depleted transplantation in children. Molecular barcoding with unique molecular identifiers was used for the TCRbeta library. TCRdb independently ran MiXCR on the PCR reads; one entry per CDR3 protein. Here the sample spans fewer than 700,000 distinct CDR3 sequences, 23% being singletons. The material was PBMCs, mostly from graft donor cells, obtained 360 days after TCRalphabeta/CD19-depleted stem cell transplant. These receptor sequences come from a boy in the first two years of life who had a stem cell transplant for acute myeloid leukemia, so the T cells may come from the graft donor.

This clonotype was seen only a few times. The V gene is TRBV7-2, the J gene TRBJ1-3; TRBD1 is a possible D gene (5 bases). With 5 bases removed from V and 0 bases from J, the gap between germline ends came to 17 bases. Germline lookup yields CDR1 SGHTA and CDR2 FQGNSA. CDR3 length: 17 amino acids. CDR3 sequence reads: CASSRLAGSLSGNTIYF. The CDR3 DNA follows: TGTGCCAGCAGCCGTCTCGCAGGGAGCCTCTCTGGAAACACCATATATTTT.

This chain joins TRBV13 and TRBJ2-1; D is perhaps TRBD1 (6 bases). The length of the CDR3 is 15 residues. Germline-derived CDR1 and CDR2 are PRHDT and FYEKMQ (reference sequence). V lost 8 bases and J lost 0, with 14 bases in between. CDR3 coding DNA: TGTGCCAGCGGGACACGGTATAGCTCCTACAATGAGCAGTTCTTC. Its translation: CASGTRYSSYNEQFF.

This clonotype was observed at least ten times. This rearrangement joins TRBV7-8 to TRBJ2-2; 10 bases agree with TRBD1. CDR1 SGHVS and CDR2 FQNEAQ come from the germline V gene. This CDR3 contains 17 residues. J was trimmed by 6 bases and V by 2 bases; bases with no gene match: 9. The CDR3 is CASSLSSRGTGAGELFF. CDR3 sequence (DNA): TGTGCCAGCAGCTTATCCTCCAGGGGGACAGGGGCCGGGGAGCTGTTTTTT.

This clonotype has a count of ten or more. This sequence joins TRBV20-1 and TRBJ2-2; D gene uncertain. This CDR3 comprises 12 residues. V was trimmed by 1 base and J by 4 bases, leaving 4 bases between them. Germline V gives CDR1 DFQATT, CDR2 SNEGSKA (reference sequence). DNA for the CDR3: TGCAGTGCTAGAGGGGCCACCGGGGAGCTGTTTTTT. This translates into CSARGATGELFF.

The sample holds a few counts of this clonotype. The V and J genes are TRBV20-1 and TRBJ2-3, with D possibly matching TRBD2 (5 bases). Germline V gene sequence: CDR1 DFQATT, CDR2 SNEGSKA (reference sequence). CDR3 size: 15 residues. V was trimmed by 4 bases and J by 3 bases, leaving 17 bases between them. The CDR3 spells CSATWTGRATDTQYF. In nucleotides, the CDR3 is TGCAGTGCTACCTGGACTGGACGGGCAACAGATACGCAGTATTTT.

The chain joins TRBV15 to TRBJ2-5; maybe TRBD2 (5 bases). CDR1 and CDR2 from the germline V gene are LNHNV and YYDKDF (reference sequence). Trimming removed 5 bases from V and 3 bases from J, with 10 bases in between. CDR3 length: 13 amino acids. The CDR3 DNA reads TGTGCCACCAGCGTTAGCGCCAAAGAGACCCAGTACTTC. Protein: CATSVSAKETQYF. Full variable domain (missing parts from reference TRBV15 and TRBJ2-5): DAMVIQNPRYQVTQFGKPVTLSCSQTLNHNVMYWYQQKSSQAPKLLFHYYDKDFNNEADTPDNFQSRRPNTSFCFLDIRSPGLGDTAMYLCATSVSAKETQYFGPGTRLLVL.

The chain joins TRBV7-7 to TRBJ2-2; D might be TRBD1 (6 bases). V dropped 5 bases and J dropped 7 bases, with 14 bases sitting between them. The CDR3 runs 14 residues. In germline, CDR1 is SSHAT, CDR2 FNYEAQ (reference sequence). This CDR3 reads CASSPSQGYGELFF. DNA for the CDR3: TGTGCCAGCAGCCCGTCACAGGGATACGGGGAGCTGTTTTTT.

The V gene is TRBV5-1, the J gene TRBJ2-6; perhaps TRBD1 as D (5 bases). The CDR3 spans 15 residues. V shed 2 bases and J shed 2 bases, with 8 bases lying between them. CDR1 is SGHRS, CDR2 YFSETQ, per germline. CDR3 sequence: CASSFRVTGANVLTF. CDR3 bases: TGCGCCAGCAGCTTCAGGGTAACTGGGGCCAACGTCCTGACTTTC.

This clonotype was picked up a small number of times. The chain has TRBV4-3 and TRBJ2-7, with a tentative D call TRBD1 (5 bases). This CDR3 is built from 18 residues. V lost 0 bases and J lost 4, with 22 bases in between. Germline CDR1 and CDR2: LGHNA and YSLEER. The CDR3 reads CASSQETARRQWLYEQYF. The CDR3 DNA is TGCGCCAGCAGCCAAGAAACCGCCCGTCGACAGTGGTTATACGAGCAGTACTTC.

V usage is TRBV20-1 and J usage is TRBJ1-6, with 8 bases that match TRBD1. CDR1 DFQATT and CDR2 SNEGSKA come from the germline V gene (reference sequence). CDR3 length: 18 residues. With V trimmed by 5 bases and J by 4 bases, 16 bases remained unmatched. The CDR3 region is CSAGRQGPRTSYNSPLHF. The CDR3 DNA sequence: TGCAGTGCTGGGAGACAGGGGCCGAGGACCTCTTATAATTCACCCCTCCACTTT.

This clonotype was counted at least ten times. The rearrangement joins TRBV12-3 or TRBV12-4 to TRBJ2-3; possibly TRBD2 for D (5 bases). With 8 bases removed from V and 3 bases from J, the gap between germline ends came to 15 bases. The CDR3 is made up of 14 amino acids. The CDR3 loop is CASVVSGITDTQYF. DNA for the CDR3: TGTGCCAGCGTCGTAAGCGGCATAACAGATACGCAGTATTTT.